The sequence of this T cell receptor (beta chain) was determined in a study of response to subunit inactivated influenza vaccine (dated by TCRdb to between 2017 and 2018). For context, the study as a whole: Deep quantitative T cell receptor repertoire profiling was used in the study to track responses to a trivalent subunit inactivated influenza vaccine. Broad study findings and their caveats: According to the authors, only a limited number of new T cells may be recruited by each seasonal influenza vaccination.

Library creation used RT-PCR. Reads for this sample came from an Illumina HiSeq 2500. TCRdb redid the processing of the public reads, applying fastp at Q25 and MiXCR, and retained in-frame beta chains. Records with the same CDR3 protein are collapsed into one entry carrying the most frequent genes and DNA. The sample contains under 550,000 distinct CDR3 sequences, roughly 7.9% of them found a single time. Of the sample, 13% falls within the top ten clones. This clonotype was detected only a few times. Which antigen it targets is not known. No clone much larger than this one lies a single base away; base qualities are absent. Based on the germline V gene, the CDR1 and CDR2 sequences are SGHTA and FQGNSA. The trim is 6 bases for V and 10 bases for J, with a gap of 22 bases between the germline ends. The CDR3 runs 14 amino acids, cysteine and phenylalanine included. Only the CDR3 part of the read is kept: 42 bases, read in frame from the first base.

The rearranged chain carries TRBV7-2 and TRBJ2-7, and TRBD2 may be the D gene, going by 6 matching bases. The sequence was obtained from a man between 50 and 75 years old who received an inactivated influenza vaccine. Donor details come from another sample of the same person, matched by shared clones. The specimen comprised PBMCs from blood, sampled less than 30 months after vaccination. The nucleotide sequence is TGTGCCAGCAGTAGCGTGGCGGGGCCGGGAGAACAGTACTTC. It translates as CASSSVAGPGEQYF.